The text below deals with one T cell receptor (beta chain). Its antigen is unknown. Primers: 60 Vbeta forward and 13 Jbeta reverse. Per the study methods: A later analysis counted approximately 80 million unique TCR beta chains, roughly 11 million shared. Sequenced by immunoSEQ multiplex PCR; TCRdb stores in-frame clones only, minus some. D and trimming were read from the DNA, whereas the V and J calls and clone size are those reported in that table. The top ten hold 9% to 13% of the sample, which has fewer than 85,000 clones, 72% seen once. The data belong to a study of cytomegalovirus exposure and HLA in healthy donors. Points from the study as a whole: Roughly even sequencing depth across donors was the assumption behind the presence/absence analyses.

V was clipped by 3 bases and J by 2 bases, with 15 bases between them. There are 16 residues in the CDR3. Germline CDR1 is SNHLY and CDR2 is FYNNEI. This receptor was obtained from a middle-aged woman in good health and CMV-seropositive. The chain employs TRBV2 and TRBJ2-3, with D possibly TRBD1 on 5 matching bases. The material sequenced was PBMCs. CDR3 DNA: TGTGCCAGCAGTGATCCCAGGGTGGGGTCCACAGATACGCAGTATTTT. It is translated as CASSDPRVGSTDTQYF.